This TCR beta chain derives from a study of T cells in Graves' hyperthyroidism and ophthalmopathy. The CDR3 has 11 residues. Germline V CDR1 and CDR2: DFQATT, SNEGSKA (reference sequence). Trimming left V 1 base short and J 11 bases short, with 9 bases between. Researchers took RNA transcripts and amplified the TCR beta CDR3 regions from them. The HTBI set primed first-round TCR CDR3 RT-PCR. TCRdb re-derived calls from the multiplex PCR reads in MiXCR, one entry per CDR3 protein. The table lists 550,000 to 600,000 distinct CDR3 sequences, 13% to 15% of them singletons, with roughly 7.7% in the top ten. About this clonotype: Being one base from a much bigger clone, this may be a read error.

The chain employs TRBV20-1 and TRBJ2-1; no definite D call. Sequenced sample: blood. The receptor comes from a woman aged 18-29 years with Graves' ophthalmopathy. The CDR3: CSARADVKQFF. The CDR3 DNA reads TGCAGTGCTAGAGCTGACGTGAAGCAGTTCTTC.